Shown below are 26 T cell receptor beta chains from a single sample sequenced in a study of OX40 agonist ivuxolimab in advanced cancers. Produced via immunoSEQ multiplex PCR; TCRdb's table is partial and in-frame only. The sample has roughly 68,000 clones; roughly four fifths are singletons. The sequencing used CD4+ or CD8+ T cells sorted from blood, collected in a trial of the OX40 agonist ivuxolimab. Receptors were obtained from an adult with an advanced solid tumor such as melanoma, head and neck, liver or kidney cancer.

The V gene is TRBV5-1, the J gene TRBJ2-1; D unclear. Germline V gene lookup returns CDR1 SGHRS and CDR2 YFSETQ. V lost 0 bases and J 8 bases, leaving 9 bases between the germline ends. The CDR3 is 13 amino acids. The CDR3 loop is CASSLVLLDEQFF. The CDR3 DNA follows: TGCGCCAGCAGCTTGGTGCTCCTGGATGAGCAGTTCTTC.

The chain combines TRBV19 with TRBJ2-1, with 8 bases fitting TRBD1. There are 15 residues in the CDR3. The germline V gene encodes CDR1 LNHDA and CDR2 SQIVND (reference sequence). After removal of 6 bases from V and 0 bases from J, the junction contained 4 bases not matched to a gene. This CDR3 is CASSQGASSYNEQFF. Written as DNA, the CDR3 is TGTGCCAGTAGCCAGGGGGCGAGCTCCTACAATGAGCAGTTCTTC.

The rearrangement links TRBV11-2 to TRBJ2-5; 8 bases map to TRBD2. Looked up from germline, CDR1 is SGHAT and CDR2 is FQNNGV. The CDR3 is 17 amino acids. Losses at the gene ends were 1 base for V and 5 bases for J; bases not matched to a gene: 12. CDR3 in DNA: TGTGCCAGCAGCTTAGCGGGGGGGCTACAAACCGGGGAGACCCAGTACTTC. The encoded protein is CASSLAGGLQTGETQYF.

The CDR3 DNA reads TGTGCCAGCAGTTTATTTAATCCCGGGACTAGCGGGGGGACCGGGGAGCTGTTTTTT. This translates into CASSLFNPGTSGGTGELFF. The V and J genes are TRBV28 and TRBJ2-2; 15 nucleotides agree with TRBD2. The germline gives CDR1 MDHEN, CDR2 SYDVKM. With V trimmed by 1 base and J by 5 bases, 8 bases remained unmatched. The CDR3 consists of 19 residues.

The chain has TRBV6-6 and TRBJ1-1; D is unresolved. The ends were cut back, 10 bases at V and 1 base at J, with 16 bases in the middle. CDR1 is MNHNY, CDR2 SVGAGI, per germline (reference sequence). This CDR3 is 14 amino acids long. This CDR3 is CAIRMTGGNTEAFF. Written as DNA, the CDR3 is TGTGCCATTCGTATGACGGGAGGGAACACTGAAGCTTTCTTT.

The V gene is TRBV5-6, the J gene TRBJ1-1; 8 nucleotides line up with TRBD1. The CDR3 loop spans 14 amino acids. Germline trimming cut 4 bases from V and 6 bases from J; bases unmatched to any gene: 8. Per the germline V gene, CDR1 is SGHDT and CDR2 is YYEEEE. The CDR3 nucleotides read TGTGCCAGCAGCCCCCCCCACAGGGGGGCTGAAGCTTTCTTT. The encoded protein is CASSPPHRGAEAFF.

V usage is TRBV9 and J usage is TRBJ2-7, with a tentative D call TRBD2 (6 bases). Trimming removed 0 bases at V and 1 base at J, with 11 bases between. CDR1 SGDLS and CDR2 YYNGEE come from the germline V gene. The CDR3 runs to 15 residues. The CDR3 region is CASSVDLARSYEQYF. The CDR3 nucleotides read TGTGCCAGCAGCGTAGACCTAGCGCGTTCCTACGAGCAGTACTTC.

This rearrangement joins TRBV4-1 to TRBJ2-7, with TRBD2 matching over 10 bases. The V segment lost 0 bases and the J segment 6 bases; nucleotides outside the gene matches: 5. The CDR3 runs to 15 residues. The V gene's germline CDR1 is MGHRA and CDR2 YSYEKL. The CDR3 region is CASSQELAGRTEQYF. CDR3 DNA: TGCGCCAGCAGCCAAGAACTAGCGGGGAGGACCGAGCAGTACTTC.

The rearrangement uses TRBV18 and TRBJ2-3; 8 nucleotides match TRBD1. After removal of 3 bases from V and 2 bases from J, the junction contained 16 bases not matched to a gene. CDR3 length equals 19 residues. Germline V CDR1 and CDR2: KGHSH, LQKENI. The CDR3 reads CASSPAGGEDSQNTDTQYF. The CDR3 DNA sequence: TGTGCCAGCTCACCGGCAGGGGGCGAGGACTCTCAAAACACAGATACGCAGTATTTT.

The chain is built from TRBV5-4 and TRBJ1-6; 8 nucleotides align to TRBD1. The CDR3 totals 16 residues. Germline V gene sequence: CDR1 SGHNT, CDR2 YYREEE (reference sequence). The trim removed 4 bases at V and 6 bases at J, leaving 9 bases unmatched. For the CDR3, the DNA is TGTGCCAGCAGCCAAGAACCCACAGGGGGTAATTCACCCCTCCACTTT. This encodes CASSQEPTGGNSPLHF.

The CDR3 sequence: CASERGAANYGYTF. For the CDR3, the DNA is TGTGCCAGCGAGCGGGGGGCGGCTAACTATGGCTACACCTTC. The chain has TRBV7-2 and TRBJ1-2; TRBD1 might be the D (6 bases). CDR1 is SGHTA and CDR2 is FQGNSA in the germline V gene. The length of the CDR3 is 14 residues. The V end lost 8 bases, the J end lost 0 bases, and 13 bases lay between the germline ends.

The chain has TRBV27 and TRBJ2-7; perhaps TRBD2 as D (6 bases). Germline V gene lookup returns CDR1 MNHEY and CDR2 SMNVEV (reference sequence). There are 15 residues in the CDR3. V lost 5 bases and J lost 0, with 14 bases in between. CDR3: CASSRFGGGSYEQYF. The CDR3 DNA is TGTGCCAGCAGTCGATTTGGGGGAGGCTCCTACGAGCAGTACTTC.

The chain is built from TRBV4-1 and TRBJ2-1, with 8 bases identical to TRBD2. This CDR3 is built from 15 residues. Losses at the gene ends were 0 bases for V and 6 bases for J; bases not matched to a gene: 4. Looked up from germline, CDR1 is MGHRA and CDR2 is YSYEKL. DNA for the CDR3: TGCGCCAGCAGCCAAGATGCGGGGGGCTTCAATGAGCAGTTCTTC. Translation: CASSQDAGGFNEQFF.

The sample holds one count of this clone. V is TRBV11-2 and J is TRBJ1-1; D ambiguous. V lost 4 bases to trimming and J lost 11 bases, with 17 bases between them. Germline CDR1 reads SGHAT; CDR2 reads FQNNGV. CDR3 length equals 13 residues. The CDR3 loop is CASSYQAYYGAFF. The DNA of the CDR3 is TGTGCCAGCAGCTATCAGGCCTATTACGGGGCTTTCTTT. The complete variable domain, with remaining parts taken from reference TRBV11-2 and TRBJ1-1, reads EAGVAQSPRYKIIEKRQSVAFWCNPISGHATLYWYQQILGQGPKLLIQFQNNGVVDDSQLPKDRFSAERLKGVDSTLKIQPAKLEDSAVYLCASSYQAYYGAFFGQGTRLTVV.

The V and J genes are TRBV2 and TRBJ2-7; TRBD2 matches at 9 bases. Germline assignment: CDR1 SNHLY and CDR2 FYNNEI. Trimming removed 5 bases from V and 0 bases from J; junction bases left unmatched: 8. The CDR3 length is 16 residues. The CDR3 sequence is CASSFSGGFSSYEQYF. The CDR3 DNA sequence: TGTGCCAGCAGTTTTAGCGGGGGTTTTAGCTCCTACGAGCAGTACTTC.

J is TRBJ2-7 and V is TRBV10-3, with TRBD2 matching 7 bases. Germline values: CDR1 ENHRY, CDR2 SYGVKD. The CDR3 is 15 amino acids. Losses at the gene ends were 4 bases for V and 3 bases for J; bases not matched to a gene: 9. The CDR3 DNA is TGTGCCATCAGTGCCCCCCGGGCGGGGGACTACGAGCAGTACTTC. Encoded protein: CAISAPRAGDYEQYF.

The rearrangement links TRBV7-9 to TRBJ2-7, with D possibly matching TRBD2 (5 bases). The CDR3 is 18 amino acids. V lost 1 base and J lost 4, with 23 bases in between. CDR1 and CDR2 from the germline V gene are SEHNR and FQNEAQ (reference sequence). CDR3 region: CASSLDGGQRSYRYEQYF. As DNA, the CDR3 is TGTGCCAGCAGCTTAGACGGAGGCCAACGGAGTTATAGGTACGAGCAGTACTTC.

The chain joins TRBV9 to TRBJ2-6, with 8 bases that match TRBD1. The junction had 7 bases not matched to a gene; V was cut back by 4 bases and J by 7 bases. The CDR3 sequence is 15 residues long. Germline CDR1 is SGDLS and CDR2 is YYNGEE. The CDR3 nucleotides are TGTGCCAGCAGCCCCGGACAGGGTAAAGCCAACGTCCTGACTTTC. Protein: CASSPGQGKANVLTF.

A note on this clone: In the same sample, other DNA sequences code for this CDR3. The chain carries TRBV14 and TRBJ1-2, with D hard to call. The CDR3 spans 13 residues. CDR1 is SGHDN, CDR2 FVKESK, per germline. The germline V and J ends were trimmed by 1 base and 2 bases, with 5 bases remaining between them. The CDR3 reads CASSQARNYGYTF. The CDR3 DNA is TGTGCCAGCAGCCAAGCCCGGAACTATGGCTACACCTTC.

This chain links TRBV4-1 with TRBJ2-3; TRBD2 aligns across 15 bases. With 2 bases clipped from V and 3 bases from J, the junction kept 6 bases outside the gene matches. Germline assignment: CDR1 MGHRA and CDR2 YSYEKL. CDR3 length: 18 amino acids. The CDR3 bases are TGCGCCAGCAGCCAACCGGGACTAGCGGGGGGAGGTACAGATACGCAGTATTTT. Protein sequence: CASSQPGLAGGGTDTQYF.

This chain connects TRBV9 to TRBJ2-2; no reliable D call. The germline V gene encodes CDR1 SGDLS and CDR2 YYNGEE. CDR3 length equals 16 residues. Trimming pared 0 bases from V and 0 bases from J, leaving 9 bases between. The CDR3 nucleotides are TGTGCCAGCAGCGTAGTTCTGGGATCGAACACCGGGGAGCTGTTTTTT. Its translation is CASSVVLGSNTGELFF.

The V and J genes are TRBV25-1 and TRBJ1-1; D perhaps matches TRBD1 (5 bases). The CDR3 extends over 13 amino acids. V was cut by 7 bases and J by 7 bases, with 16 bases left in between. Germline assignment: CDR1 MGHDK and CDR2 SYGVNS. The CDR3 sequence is CASTGGYVGEAFF. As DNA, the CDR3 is TGTGCCAGCACTGGGGGGTACGTTGGTGAAGCTTTCTTT.

This CDR3 reads CASSLRDRAGGQYF. CDR3 bases: TGTGCCAGCAGTTTAAGGGACAGGGCGGGGGGGCAGTACTTC. The J gene is TRBJ2-7, the V gene TRBV27, with D perhaps matching TRBD1 (9 bases). V lost 2 bases and J 9 bases, leaving 17 bases between the germline ends. CDR1 and CDR2 (germline): MNHEY, SMNVEV (reference sequence). This CDR3 is 14 amino acids long.

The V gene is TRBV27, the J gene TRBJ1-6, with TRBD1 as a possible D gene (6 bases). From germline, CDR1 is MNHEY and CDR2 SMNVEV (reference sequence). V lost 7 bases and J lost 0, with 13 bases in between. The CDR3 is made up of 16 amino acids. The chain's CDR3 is CASNSPGASYNSPLHF. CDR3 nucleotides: TGTGCCAGCAACTCTCCGGGGGCCTCCTATAATTCACCCCTCCACTTT.

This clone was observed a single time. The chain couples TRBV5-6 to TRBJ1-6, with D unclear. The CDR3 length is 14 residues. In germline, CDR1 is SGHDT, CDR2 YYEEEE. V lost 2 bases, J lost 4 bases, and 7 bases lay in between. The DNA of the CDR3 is TGTGCCAGCAGCTTCCAGATGTATAATTCACCCCTCCACTTT. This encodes CASSFQMYNSPLHF.

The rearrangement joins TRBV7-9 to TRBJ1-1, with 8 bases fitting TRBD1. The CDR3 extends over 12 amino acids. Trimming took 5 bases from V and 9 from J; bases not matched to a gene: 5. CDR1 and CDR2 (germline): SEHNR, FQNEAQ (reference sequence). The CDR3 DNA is TGTGCCAGCAGCCCCAACAGGGGGAAAGCTTTCTTT. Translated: CASSPNRGKAFF. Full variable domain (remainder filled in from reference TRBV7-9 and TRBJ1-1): DTGVSQNPRHKITKRGQNVTFRCDPISEHNRLYWYRQTLGQGPEFLTYFQNEAQLEKSRLLSDRFSAERPKGSFSTLEIQRTEQGDSAMYLCASSPNRGKAFFGQGTRLTVV.